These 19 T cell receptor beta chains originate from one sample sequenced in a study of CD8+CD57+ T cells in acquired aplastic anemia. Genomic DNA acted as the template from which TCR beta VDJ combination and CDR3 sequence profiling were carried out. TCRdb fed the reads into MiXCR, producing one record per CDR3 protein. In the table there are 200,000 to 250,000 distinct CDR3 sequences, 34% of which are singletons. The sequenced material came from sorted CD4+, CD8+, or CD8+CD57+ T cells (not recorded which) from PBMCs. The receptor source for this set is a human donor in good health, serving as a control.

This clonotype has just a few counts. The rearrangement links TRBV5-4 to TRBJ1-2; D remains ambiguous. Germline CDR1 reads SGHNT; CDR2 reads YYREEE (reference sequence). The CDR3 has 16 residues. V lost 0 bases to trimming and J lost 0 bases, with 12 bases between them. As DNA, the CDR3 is TGTGCCAGCAGCTTGGAGGCAGGTGGGGCTAACTATGGCTACACCTTC. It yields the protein CASSLEAGGANYGYTF.

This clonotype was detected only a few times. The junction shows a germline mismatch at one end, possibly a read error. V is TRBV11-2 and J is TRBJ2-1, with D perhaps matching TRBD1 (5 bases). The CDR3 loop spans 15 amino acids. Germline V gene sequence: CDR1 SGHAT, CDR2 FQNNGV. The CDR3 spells CASSSTGRSYNVQFF. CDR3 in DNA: TGTGCCAGCAGCTCAACAGGCCGCTCCTACAATGTGCAGTTCTTC.

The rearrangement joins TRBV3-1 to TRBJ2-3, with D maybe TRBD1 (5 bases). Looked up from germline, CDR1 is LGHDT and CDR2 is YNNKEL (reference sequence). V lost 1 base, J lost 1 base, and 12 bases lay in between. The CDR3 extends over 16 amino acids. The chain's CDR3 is CASSQGKGMGTDTQYF. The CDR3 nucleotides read TGTGCCAGCAGCCAAGGAAAGGGGATGGGCACAGATACGCAGTATTTT.

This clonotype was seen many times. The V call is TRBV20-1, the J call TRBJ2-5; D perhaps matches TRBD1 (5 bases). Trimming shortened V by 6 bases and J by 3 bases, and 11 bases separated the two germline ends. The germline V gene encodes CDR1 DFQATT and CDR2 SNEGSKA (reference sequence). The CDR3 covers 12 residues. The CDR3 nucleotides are TGCAGTGCATTCTCACAGGAAGAGACCCAGTACTTC. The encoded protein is CSAFSQEETQYF.

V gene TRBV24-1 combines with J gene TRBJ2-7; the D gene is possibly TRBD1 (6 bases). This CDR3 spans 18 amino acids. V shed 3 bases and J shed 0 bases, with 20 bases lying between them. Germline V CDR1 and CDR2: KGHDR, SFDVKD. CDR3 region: CATSDPSRGSMDSYEQYF. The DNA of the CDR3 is TGTGCCACCAGTGATCCCAGCAGGGGTAGTATGGACTCCTACGAGCAGTACTTC.

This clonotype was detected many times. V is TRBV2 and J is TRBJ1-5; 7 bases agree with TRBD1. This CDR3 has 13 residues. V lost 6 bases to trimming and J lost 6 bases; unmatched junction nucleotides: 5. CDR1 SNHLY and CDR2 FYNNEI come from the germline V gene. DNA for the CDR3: TGTGCCAGCAGCCTGACAGGGAGTCAGCCCCAGCATTTT. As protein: CASSLTGSQPQHF. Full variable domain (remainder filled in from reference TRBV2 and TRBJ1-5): EPEVTQTPSHQVTQMGQEVILRCVPISNHLYFYWYRQILGQKVEFLVSFYNNEISEKSEIFDDQFSVERPDGSNFTLKIRSTKLEDSAMYFCASSLTGSQPQHFGDGTRLSIL.

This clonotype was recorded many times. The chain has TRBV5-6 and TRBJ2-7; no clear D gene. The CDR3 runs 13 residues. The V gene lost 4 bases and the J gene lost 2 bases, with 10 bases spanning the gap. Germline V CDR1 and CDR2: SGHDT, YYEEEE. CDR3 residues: CASSDRVAYEQYF. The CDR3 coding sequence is TGTGCCAGCAGCGACCGGGTCGCCTACGAGCAGTACTTC.

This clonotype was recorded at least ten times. CDR3 region: CASSLVVLTDTQYF. CDR3 sequence (DNA): TGTGCCAGCAGCTTGGTGGTCTTGACAGATACGCAGTATTTT. The J gene is TRBJ2-3, the V gene TRBV5-5; D ambiguous. The V gene's germline CDR1 is SGHKS and CDR2 YYEKEE (reference sequence). The CDR3 totals 14 residues. Trimming stripped 0 bases from V and 3 bases from J, with 8 bases between. Variable domain in full (rest from reference TRBV5-5 and TRBJ2-3): DAGVTQSPTHLIKTRGQQVTLRCSPISGHKSVSWYQQVLGQGPQFIFQYYEKEERGRGNFPDRFSARQFPNYSSELNVNALLLGDSALYLCASSLVVLTDTQYFGPGTRLTVL.

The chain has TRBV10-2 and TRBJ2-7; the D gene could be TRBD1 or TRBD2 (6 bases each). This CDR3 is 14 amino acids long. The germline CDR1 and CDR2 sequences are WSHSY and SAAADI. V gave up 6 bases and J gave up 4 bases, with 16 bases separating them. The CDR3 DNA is TGCGCCAGCAGCGGTCCCCAAGGGGGGTACGAGCAGTACTTC. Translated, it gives CASSGPQGGYEQYF.

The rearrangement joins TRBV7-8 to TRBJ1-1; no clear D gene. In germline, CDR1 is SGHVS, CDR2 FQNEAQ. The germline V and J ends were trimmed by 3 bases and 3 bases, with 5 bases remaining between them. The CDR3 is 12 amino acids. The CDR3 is CASSFRDTEAFF. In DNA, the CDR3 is TGTGCCAGCAGCTTTCGGGACACTGAAGCTTTCTTT. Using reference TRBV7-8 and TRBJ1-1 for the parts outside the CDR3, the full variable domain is GAGVSQSPRYKVAKRGQDVALRCDPISGHVSLFWYQQALGQGPEFLTYFQNEAQLDKSGLPSDRFFAERPEGSVSTLKIQRTQQEDSAVYLCASSFRDTEAFFGQGTRLTVV.

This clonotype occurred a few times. The CDR3 here is CATSRRGTLYNEQFF. DNA of the CDR3: TGTGCCACCAGCAGGAGAGGGACACTGTACAATGAGCAGTTCTTC. The chain uses TRBV15 and TRBJ2-1; TRBD1 is a possible D gene (6 bases). The CDR3 has 15 amino acids. The germline CDR1 and CDR2 sequences are LNHNV and YYDKDF (reference sequence). Trimming left V 3 bases short and J 4 bases short, with 13 bases between. The entire variable domain, with the rest obtained from reference TRBV15 and TRBJ2-1, is as follows: DAMVIQNPRYQVTQFGKPVTLSCSQTLNHNVMYWYQQKSSQAPKLLFHYYDKDFNNEADTPDNFQSRRPNTSFCFLDIRSPGLGDTAMYLCATSRRGTLYNEQFFGPGTRLTVL.

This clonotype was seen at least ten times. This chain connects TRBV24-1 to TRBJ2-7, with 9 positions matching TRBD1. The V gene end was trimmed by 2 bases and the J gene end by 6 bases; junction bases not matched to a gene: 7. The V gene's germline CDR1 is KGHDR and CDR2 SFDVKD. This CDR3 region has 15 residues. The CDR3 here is CATSDSDRGMGEQYF. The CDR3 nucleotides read TGTGCCACCAGTGATTCGGACAGGGGTATGGGCGAGCAGTACTTC.

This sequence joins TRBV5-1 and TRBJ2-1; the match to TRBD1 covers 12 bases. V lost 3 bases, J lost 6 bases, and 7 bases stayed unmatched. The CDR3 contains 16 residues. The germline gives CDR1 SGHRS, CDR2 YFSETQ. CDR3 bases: TGCGCCAGCAGCTCCGGGACAGGGGGCTGGGGCAATGAGCAGTTCTTC. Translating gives CASSSGTGGWGNEQFF.

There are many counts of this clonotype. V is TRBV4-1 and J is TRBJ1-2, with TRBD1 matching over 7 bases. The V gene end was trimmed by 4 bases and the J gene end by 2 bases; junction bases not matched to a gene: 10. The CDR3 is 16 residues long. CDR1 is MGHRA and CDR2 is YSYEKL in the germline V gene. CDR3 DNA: TGCGCCAGCAGCCGAGTTGCCGGGACAGTCAACTATGGCTACACCTTC. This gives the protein CASSRVAGTVNYGYTF.

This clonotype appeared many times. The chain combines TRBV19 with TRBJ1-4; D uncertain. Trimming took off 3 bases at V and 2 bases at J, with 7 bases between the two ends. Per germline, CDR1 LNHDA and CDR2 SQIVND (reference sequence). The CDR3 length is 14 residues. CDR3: CASSIYSTNEKLFF. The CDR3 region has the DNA TGTGCCAGTAGTATCTACAGCACTAATGAAAAACTGTTTTTT. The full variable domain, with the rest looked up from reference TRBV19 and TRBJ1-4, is DGGITQSPKYLFRKEGQNVTLSCEQNLNHDAMYWYRQDPGQGLRLIYYSQIVNDFQKGDIAEGYSVSREKKESFPLTVTSAQKNPTAFYLCASSIYSTNEKLFFGSGTQLSVL.

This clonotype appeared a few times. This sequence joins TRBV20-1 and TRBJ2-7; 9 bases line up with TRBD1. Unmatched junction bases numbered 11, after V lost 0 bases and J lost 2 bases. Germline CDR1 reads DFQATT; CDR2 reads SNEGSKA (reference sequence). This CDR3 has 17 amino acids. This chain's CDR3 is CSARDSRNRGRPYEQYF. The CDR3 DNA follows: TGCAGTGCTAGAGACTCCCGGAACAGGGGGCGGCCCTACGAGCAGTACTTC.

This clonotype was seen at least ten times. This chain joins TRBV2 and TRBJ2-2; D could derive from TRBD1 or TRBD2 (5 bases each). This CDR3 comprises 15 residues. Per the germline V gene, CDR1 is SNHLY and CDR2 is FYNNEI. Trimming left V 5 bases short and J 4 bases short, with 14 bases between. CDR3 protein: CASSKGPSGTGELFF. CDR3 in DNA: TGTGCCAGCAGTAAGGGACCGTCAGGCACCGGGGAGCTGTTTTTT.

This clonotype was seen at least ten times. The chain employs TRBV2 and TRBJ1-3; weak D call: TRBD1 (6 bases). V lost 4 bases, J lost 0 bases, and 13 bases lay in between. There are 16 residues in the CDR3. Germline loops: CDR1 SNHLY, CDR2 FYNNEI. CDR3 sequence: CASSGGGGGSGNTIYF. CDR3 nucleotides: TGTGCCAGCAGTGGAGGAGGGGGTGGCTCTGGAAACACCATATATTTT.

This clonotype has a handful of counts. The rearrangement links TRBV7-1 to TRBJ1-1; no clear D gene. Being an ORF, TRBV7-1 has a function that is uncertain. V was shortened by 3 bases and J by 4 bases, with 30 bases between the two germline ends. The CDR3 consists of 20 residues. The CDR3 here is CASSSLRPRLLQVKSTEAFF. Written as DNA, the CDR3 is TGTGCCAGCAGCTCCCTCAGGCCTAGGCTCCTCCAAGTTAAGAGCACTGAAGCTTTCTTT.